The present TCR beta chain was sequenced within a study of molecular identifiers for immune sequencing clone quantification. Background on the study: Replicate experiments divided RNA from around 20,000 or 100,000 naive CD8 cells into five parts and sequenced four. Findings and limits, study-wide: Barcode-sharing identical TCR molecules could underestimate highly expanded clone sizes.

Preparation methods for the bulk TCR libraries were those previously described, with listed TCR primers. Using its own MiXCR run on the PCR reads, TCRdb lists one record per CDR3 protein. Of about 640,000 distinct CDR3 sequences listed, just under 20% were seen once; the top ten hold 0.75% to 0.95%. In the case of this clonotype: Its antigen remains unidentified.

This CDR3 contains 16 residues. Trimming took off 2 bases at V and 0 bases at J, with 11 bases between the two ends. Germline CDR1 is MNHEY and CDR2 is SMNVEV (reference sequence). Sorting defined naive CD8 T cells as CD8+CD4-CCR7+CD45RA+. The sequenced sample consisted of naive CD8+ T cells from blood, with Jurkat cell RNA spiked in. Sample subset: FACS-sorted CD8+CD4-CCR7+CD45RA+ naive T cells. The chain joins TRBV27 to TRBJ2-1; D possibly corresponds to TRBD2 (5 bases). The TCR was taken from a human donor in good health. Some libraries in this study had Jurkat cell RNA spiked in. This CDR3 is CASSLSLAHSYNEQFF. The CDR3 DNA reads as TGTGCCAGCAGTTTAAGCCTAGCCCACTCCTACAATGAGCAGTTCTTC.